This T cell receptor beta chain was found in a study of T cell repertoires in cytomegalovirus infection. Study-level background: Researchers turned to recently identified HLA-C-restricted CMV epitopes as well as well-studied HLA-B-restricted ones. Study results and limitations: Clonotypes of TCR beta that were HLA-C-restricted and CMV-specific dominated the ex vivo response.

In regard to this clonotype: Its antigen is unidentified.

The germline gives CDR1 LGHNA, CDR2 YSLEER. Trimming removed 1 base from V and 0 bases from J, with 15 bases in between. This CDR3 comprises 17 residues. TCRdb itself ran the reads through MiXCR, one entry per CDR3 protein. The top ten clones hold around an eighth of a sample with approximately 990,000 distinct CDR3 sequences, about 33% of them seen once. The receptor comes from a human donor in good health (CMV status not recorded). Some clones in this sample may be carry-over from other donors' samples. The sequenced sample was cultured CD8+ T cells from PBMCs, obtained from culture after CMV antigen stimulation. The rearrangement joins TRBV4-3 to TRBJ2-5; no clear D. The CDR3 loop reads CASSQGAPGSYQETQYF. The CDR3 DNA reads TGCGCCAGCAGCCAAGGCGCCCCCGGCTCGTACCAAGAGACCCAGTACTTC.